This paragraph covers one T cell receptor (beta chain) sequence. This specimen comes from a study of PD-1 blockade in classical Hodgkin lymphoma. Repertoires were generated with immunoSEQ multiplex PCR, while TCRdb's copy carries only in-frame clones and drops some. Seen here are 25,000 to 35,000 clones, 71% observed once, and the top ten hold roughly 3.5%. CDR1 is MNHEY, CDR2 SVGAGI, per germline. This CDR3 is built from 14 residues. The V end was cut by 7 bases, the J end by 1 base, with 13 bases between. Each patient's relapse followed autologous stem cell transplantation, and brentuximab vedotin exposure varied.

V is TRBV6-5 and J is TRBJ1-1; possibly TRBD1 for D (5 bases). The sample was peripheral blood mononuclear cells (PBMCs), taken before the second cycle of nivolumab. The sequence came from a human donor with classical Hodgkin lymphoma. CDR3 residues: CASMYPGQNTEAFF. CDR3 sequence (DNA): TGTGCCAGCATGTACCCAGGGCAGAACACTGAAGCTTTCTTT.